This is a list of T cell receptor beta chains from one sample in a study of blood T cell repertoires in COVID-19. The protocol was immunoSEQ multiplex PCR, while the TCRdb copy is restricted to in-frame clones and leaves out a portion. Of 100,000 to 150,000 clones in the sample, about 88% were seen once. Sequencing was done on a sample of peripheral blood. The source is a woman at least 80 years old with acute or convalescent COVID-19. Each CDR3 is given with its conserved first and last residue. The order of the fields is D gene, J gene, clone size, V gene, CDR3 length, CDR3 DNA, CDR3 protein. D genes are given only for firm matches. Some rows mark clone size as missing; the rest say once, few, many or name a class of expanded clone.

TRBD1	TRBJ1-3	NA	TRBV24-1	17	TGTGCCACCAGTGATTCGACCGGGACAGGGTTTGGAAACACCATATATTTT	CATSDSTGTGFGNTIYF
NA	TRBJ1-5	once	TRBV5-5	14	TGTGCCAGCAGCTCTAAACACCAGGATCAGCCCCAGCATTTT	CASSSKHQDQPQHF
NA	TRBJ1-5	NA	TRBV12-3/TRBV12-4	12	TGTGCCAGCAGTTCTACGGGTCAGCCCCAGCATTTT	CASSSTGQPQHF
TRBD2	TRBJ2-3	NA	TRBV4-1	17	TGCGCCAGCAGCCAAGAGTACCTAGCGGGAGATGTAGATACGCAGTATTTT	CASSQEYLAGDVDTQYF
NA	TRBJ2-3	NA	TRBV7-9	15	TGTGCCAGCAGCTTAGGGAGCAGGGGTAAGGATACGCAGTATTTT	CASSLGSRGKDTQYF
NA	TRBJ1-2	NA	TRBV6-1	11	TGTGCCAGCAGTGACAGGGGTGGCTACACCTTC	CASSDRGGYTF
NA	TRBJ2-1	NA	TRBV5-1	15	TGCGCCAGCAGCTTGAAAAGGGGGACCTACAATGAGCAGTTCTTC	CASSLKRGTYNEQFF
TRBD2	TRBJ2-3	NA	TRBV5-1	17	TGCGCCAGCAGCCCGGGAAGCGGGGGGATAAGCACAGATACGCAGTATTTT	CASSPGSGGISTDTQYF
TRBD2	TRBJ2-3	NA	TRBV28	16	TGTGCCAGCAGTTTAAGGACTAGCGGGCTTGAAGATACGCAGTATTTT	CASSLRTSGLEDTQYF
NA	TRBJ1-6	NA	TRBV4-2	15	TGTGCCAGCAGCCAACGTGGACAGTCGAATTCACCCCTCCACTTT	CASSQRGQSNSPLHF
TRBD2	TRBJ2-7	NA	TRBV6-5	14	TGTGCCAGCAGTTACCTTAATCCGGGAGGCGAGCAGTACTTC	CASSYLNPGGEQYF
TRBD1	TRBJ1-2	NA	TRBV18	14	TGTGCCAGCTCACAGGGACAGGGGCTAGTAGCCTACACCTTC	CASSQGQGLVAYTF
TRBD2	TRBJ2-4	NA	TRBV10-3	16	TGTGCCATCAGTGAGCACGGGACTAGCCTCAGTAACATTCAGTACTTC	CAISEHGTSLSNIQYF
TRBD2	TRBJ2-7	NA	TRBV5-4	14	TGTGCCAGCAGCTTTGGCGGGAGTTCCTACGAGCAGTACTTC	CASSFGGSSYEQYF
NA	TRBJ1-5	NA	TRBV5-5	16	TGTGCCAGCAGCTTGGGCCAGGGTGTAGGGGTGCGGCCCCAGCATTTT	CASSLGQGVGVRPQHF
TRBD1	TRBJ1-5	NA	TRBV19	15	TGTGCCAGTAGTAGCTCCCAGGGGGGCAATCAGCCCCAGCATTTT	CASSSSQGGNQPQHF
NA	TRBJ1-5	NA	TRBV6-6	15	TGTGCCAGCAGTTACGGGTCCCTCGGGAATCAGCCCCAGCATTTT	CASSYGSLGNQPQHF
NA	TRBJ1-2	NA	TRBV9	13	TGTGCCAGCAGCGTATCCCCCACATATGGCTACACCTTC	CASSVSPTYGYTF
NA	TRBJ1-3	NA	TRBV5-4	13	TGTGCCAGCAGCTCAGGGGTTGGAAACACCATATATTTT	CASSSGVGNTIYF
NA	TRBJ1-1	NA	TRBV2	13	TGTGCCAGCAGTGGGACACGGAACACTGAAGCTTTCTTT	CASSGTRNTEAFF
NA	TRBJ1-6	NA	TRBV19	13	TGTGCCAGTAGTATAGATCGGGAGGGAACCCTCCACTTT	CASSIDREGTLHF
NA	TRBJ2-2	NA	TRBV25-1	12	TGTGCCAGCGGACAAGTGACCGGGGAGCTGTTTTTT	CASGQVTGELFF
TRBD1	TRBJ1-5	NA	TRBV5-1	15	TGCGCCAGCAGCTTGGAGGGGGCCGAGAATCAGCCCCAGCATTTT	CASSLEGAENQPQHF
NA	TRBJ1-6	once	TRBV5-1	14	TGCGCCAGCAGCACTTCAGGGTTTGATTCACCCCTCCACTTT	CASSTSGFDSPLHF
TRBD1	TRBJ1-2	NA	TRBV13	16	TGTGCCAGCAGCCGCACGGGGGACAGGGGACTCTATGGCTACACCTTC	CASSRTGDRGLYGYTF
TRBD1	TRBJ1-5	NA	TRBV3-1/TRBV3-2	14	TGTGCCAGCAGACATGACAGGGGAGGTCAGCCCCAGCATTTT	CASRHDRGGQPQHF
TRBD2	TRBJ2-1	NA	TRBV5-4	16	TGTGCCAGCAGCTTGGCCGGCGGGAGGAGCTACAATGAGCAGTTCTTC	CASSLAGGRSYNEQFF
TRBD1	TRBJ1-3	NA	TRBV9	17	TGTGCCAGCAGCGGAAAGACAGGGTCCTTCTCTGGAAACACCATATATTTT	CASSGKTGSFSGNTIYF
NA	TRBJ2-7	NA	TRBV21-1	12	TGTGCCAGCAGCAAATACACCTACGAGCAGTACTTC	CASSKYTYEQYF
NA	TRBJ1-2	NA	TRBV25-1	12	TGTGCCAGCAGTTTGTGGGGCCGAGGCTACACCTTC	CASSLWGRGYTF
NA	TRBJ1-1	NA	TRBV5-1	14	TGCGCCAGCAGCTTGGCCCCAGGGAACACTGAAGCTTTCTTT	CASSLAPGNTEAFF
TRBD1	TRBJ2-5	NA	TRBV5-1	15	TGCGCCAGCAGCTTAAGGACAGGGTCAGGCGAGACCCAGTACTTC	CASSLRTGSGETQYF
NA	TRBJ1-6	few	TRBV2	14	TGTGCCAGCAGTGTGTTGGAGGTCAATTCACCCCTCCACTTT	CASSVLEVNSPLHF
TRBD2	TRBJ2-5	NA	TRBV3-1/TRBV3-2	14	TGTGCCAGTCGACTAGCGGGGGGTGGGCAGACCCAGTACTTC	CASRLAGGGQTQYF
NA	TRBJ2-3	NA	TRBV24-1	13	TGTGCCACCAGTGACCCAGGCGGGACTGCGCAGTATTTT	CATSDPGGTAQYF
NA	TRBJ2-4	once	TRBV5-4	14	TGTGCCAGCAGCTTCCCGGGTCTAGAAAACATTCAGTACTTC	CASSFPGLENIQYF
TRBD2	TRBJ2-3	NA	TRBV4-1	16	TGCGCCAGCAGCCAAACCGGGACTAGCGGGTCGGATACGCAGTATTTT	CASSQTGTSGSDTQYF
NA	TRBJ1-6	NA	TRBV11-1	13	TGTGCCAGCAGCACGACAGATAATTCACCCCTCCACTTT	CASSTTDNSPLHF
TRBD1	TRBJ1-1	NA	TRBV24-1	15	TGTGCCACCAGTGATTCTAGGACAGGGAACACTGAAGCTTTCTTT	CATSDSRTGNTEAFF
NA	TRBJ1-2	NA	TRBV28	16	TGTGCCAGCAGTCCCCTCCGGTACAGGGTTAACTATGGCTACACCTTC	CASSPLRYRVNYGYTF
TRBD2	TRBJ2-3	NA	TRBV5-1	15	TGCGCCAGCAGCTTGAGCGGGGGGCGGGGAGATACGCAGTATTTT	CASSLSGGRGDTQYF
NA	TRBJ2-7	NA	TRBV6-1	15	TGTGCCAGCAGTGAATCCGGGGACAACTCCTACGAGCAGTACTTC	CASSESGDNSYEQYF